Following are 32 T cell receptor beta chains from one sample sequenced in a study of identical twins. TCRdb re-called the 5' RACE reads through MiXCR, storing one row per CDR3 protein. Among under 350,000 distinct CDR3 sequences listed, 9.5% were seen once. These data are also associated with another study on yellow fever vaccine responses in identical twins.

The sequencing sample was made of CD8+ T cells sorted from blood. These receptors were taken from a woman aged 18-29 years in good health.

A few counts support this clonotype. This chain connects TRBV18 to TRBJ2-1, with D unresolved. The CDR3 covers 15 residues. Germline V CDR1 and CDR2: KGHSH, LQKENI. V was clipped by 3 bases and J by 3 bases, with 12 bases between them. The CDR3 nucleotides read TGTGCCAGCTCACCTTTTCCGCCCCTCTACAATGAGCAGTTCTTC. This encodes CASSPFPPLYNEQFF.

In its sample, this clonotype was seen a few times. The rearrangement uses TRBV7-2 and TRBJ2-7; D is possibly TRBD1 (5 bases). The CDR3 has 13 residues. Germline CDR1 reads SGHTA; CDR2 reads FQGNSA. Trimming shortened V by 5 bases and J by 2 bases, and 10 bases separated the two germline ends. CDR3 in DNA: TGTGCCAGCAGCCCCAGGGTACCCTACGAGCAGTACTTC. Its translation is CASSPRVPYEQYF.

V gene TRBV4-1 combines with J gene TRBJ2-1; 12 positions match TRBD2. Germline CDR1 MGHRA, CDR2 YSYEKL. There are 15 residues in the CDR3. V dropped 5 bases and J dropped 5; count of bases not matched to a gene: 4. The CDR3 DNA follows: TGCGCCAGCAGCTCCCGGACTAGCGGGGACAATGAGCAGTTCTTC. Protein sequence: CASSSRTSGDNEQFF.

This clonotype was seen only a few times. This chain connects TRBV4-3 to TRBJ2-7; the D gene is possibly TRBD1 (6 bases). This CDR3 is built from 16 residues. Germline V CDR1 and CDR2: LGHNA, YSLEER. Trimming removed 1 base at V and 3 bases at J, with 16 bases between. DNA for the CDR3: TGCGCCAGCAGCCAAGGATCTTCAGGGGTCCTCTACGAGCAGTACTTC. Encoded protein: CASSQGSSGVLYEQYF.

As for this clonotype: This may arise from a read error, as a much more abundant clone is one base away. The CDR3 is CASRLRGEHYNEQFF. The CDR3, as DNA: TGTGCCAGCAGACTCAGGGGGGAGCACTACAATGAGCAGTTCTTC. The chain employs TRBV7-9 and TRBJ2-1; D is perhaps TRBD1 (7 bases). V lost 6 bases to trimming and J lost 3 bases, with 15 bases between them. CDR3 size: 15 residues. Germline CDR1 and CDR2: SEHNR and FQNEAQ (reference sequence).

This clonotype was observed a few times. The V and J genes are TRBV10-1 and TRBJ2-7, with 9 bases identical to TRBD1. Trimming cost V 6 bases and J 5 bases; bases outside gene matches: 11. The CDR3 is 15 residues long. Per germline, CDR1 WNHNN and CDR2 SYGVQD (reference sequence). CDR3 protein: CASSATGQGLHEQYF. The CDR3 DNA is TGCGCCAGCAGCGCCACCGGACAGGGGCTTCACGAGCAGTACTTC.

The V call is TRBV13, the J call TRBJ1-6; no reliable D call. In germline, CDR1 is PRHDT, CDR2 FYEKMQ (reference sequence). V shed 3 bases and J shed 7 bases, with 4 bases lying between them. The CDR3 length is 12 residues. This chain's CDR3 is CASSFMNSPLHF. The DNA of the CDR3 is TGTGCCAGCAGCTTTATGAATTCACCCCTCCACTTT.

J is TRBJ2-3 and V is TRBV25-1; D is undetermined. Trimming shortened V by 1 base and J by 0 bases, and 8 bases separated the two germline ends. The CDR3 consists of 15 residues. Looked up from germline, CDR1 is MGHDK and CDR2 is SYGVNS. For the CDR3, the DNA is TGTGCCAGCAGTGAATCCACAGATAGCACAGATACGCAGTATTTT. Translation: CASSESTDSTDTQYF.

The genes are TRBV2 and TRBJ1-1, with D possibly being TRBD1 (5 bases). The CDR3 totals 15 residues. Germline assignment: CDR1 SNHLY and CDR2 FYNNEI. V was cut by 6 bases and J by 4 bases, with 18 bases left in between. The CDR3 DNA reads as TGTGCCAGCAGCGCCCTTTTGGGGGGTGGCACTGAAGCTTTCTTT. This codes for CASSALLGGGTEAFF. Filled out from reference TRBV2 and TRBJ1-1, the complete variable domain reads EPEVTQTPSHQVTQMGQEVILRCVPISNHLYFYWYRQILGQKVEFLVSFYNNEISEKSEIFDDQFSVERPDGSNFTLKIRSTKLEDSAMYFCASSALLGGGTEAFFGQGTRLTVV.

This clonotype showed up many times. V usage is TRBV4-2 and J usage is TRBJ1-1; 8 bases map to TRBD1. The V segment lost 4 bases and the J segment 2 bases; nucleotides outside the gene matches: 6. Germline V gene data show CDR1 as LGHNA and CDR2 as YNFKEQ. This CDR3 has 15 amino acids. Here the CDR3 DNA reads TGTGCCAGCAGCCGAGGACAGGGAACCAACACTGAAGCTTTCTTT. Its protein is CASSRGQGTNTEAFF.

This clonotype was seen a few times. The chain recombines TRBV6-2 or TRBV6-3 with TRBJ1-5; 7 bases match TRBD1. The CDR3 totals 15 residues. CDR1 is MNHEY, CDR2 SVGEGT, per germline. After removal of 5 bases from V and 2 bases from J, the junction contained 6 bases not matched to a gene. CDR3 residues: CASSPAGTGNQPQHF. In DNA, the CDR3 is TGTGCCAGCAGTCCAGCCGGGACAGGCAATCAGCCCCAGCATTTT.

This clonotype was seen ten or more times. V gene TRBV7-8 combines with J gene TRBJ2-7, with D perhaps matching TRBD1 (5 bases). CDR3 length equals 11 residues. Germline V gene sequence: CDR1 SGHVS, CDR2 FQNEAQ. Trimming pared 5 bases from V and 5 bases from J, leaving 7 bases between. CDR3 in DNA: TGTGCCAGCAGCCAGGGTCACGAGCAGTACTTC. Residues: CASSQGHEQYF.

This clonotype showed up many times. The gene calls are TRBV20-1 and TRBJ2-1, with 11 nucleotides matching TRBD2. This CDR3 region has 18 residues. CDR1 is DFQATT and CDR2 is SNEGSKA in the germline V gene (reference sequence). V lost 2 bases, J lost 0 bases, and 9 bases stayed unmatched. The DNA of the CDR3 is TGCAGTGCTAGATTACTAGCGGGAGTTACCTACTCCTACAATGAGCAGTTCTTC. Its protein is CSARLLAGVTYSYNEQFF.

Comment on this clonotype: This may be a read error, as it is one base from a much larger clone. This rearrangement joins TRBV6-5 to TRBJ1-2; D ambiguous. Germline assignment: CDR1 MNHEY and CDR2 SVGAGI. The CDR3 has 12 residues. CDR3 protein: CASSPDNYGHTF. The CDR3 DNA is TGTGCCAGCAGTCCAGATAACTATGGCCACACCTTC.

The chain couples TRBV4-3 to TRBJ2-7; the match to TRBD1 covers 9 bases. The germline gives CDR1 LGHNA, CDR2 YSLEER. The CDR3 has 15 residues. V shed 2 bases and J 5 bases; nucleotides not matched to a gene: 7. In DNA form, the CDR3 reads TGCGCCAGCAGCCAAAACCCGGGACAGGGACACGAGCAGTACTTC. This gives the protein CASSQNPGQGHEQYF.

The rearrangement links TRBV20-1 to TRBJ2-7; D not certain. This CDR3 has 14 amino acids. Looked up from germline, CDR1 is DFQATT and CDR2 is SNEGSKA (reference sequence). V was clipped by 3 bases and J by 0 bases, with 12 bases between them. The CDR3 sequence is CSASALLVSYEQYF. CDR3 nucleotides: TGCAGTGCTAGTGCTTTACTGGTCTCCTACGAGCAGTACTTC.

For the CDR3, the DNA is TGTGCCAGCAGCTTATCCGGGCCCCGGGGCTACGAGCAGTACTTC. This codes for CASSLSGPRGYEQYF. J is TRBJ2-7 and V is TRBV11-2, with D possibly matching TRBD2 (5 bases). The V gene lost 2 bases and the J gene lost 3 bases, with 14 bases spanning the gap. Germline CDR1 reads SGHAT; CDR2 reads FQNNGV. The CDR3 length is 15 residues.

This clonotype was picked up a small number of times. In DNA, the CDR3 is TGTGCCAGCAGCCCGGACTGGGGGGATTACACTGAAGCTTTCTTT. It translates to CASSPDWGDYTEAFF. This chain links TRBV13 with TRBJ1-1; D is possibly TRBD1 (5 bases). Germline CDR1 and CDR2: PRHDT and FYEKMQ (reference sequence). V was pared by 5 bases and J by 3 bases, with 16 bases between. The CDR3 is made up of 15 amino acids.

This sequence joins TRBV7-9 and TRBJ1-6; possible D gene TRBD1, 6 bases. CDR1 is SEHNR, CDR2 FQNEAQ, per germline (reference sequence). The V gene lost 6 bases and the J gene lost 8 bases, with 14 bases spanning the gap. This CDR3 is built from 14 residues. DNA of the CDR3: TGTGCCAGCAGGGAGACAGGAAACCATTCACCCCTCCACTTT. Protein product: CASRETGNHSPLHF.

The chain joins TRBV4-2 to TRBJ2-1; 9 bases align to TRBD2. The CDR3 runs 15 residues. Germline CDR1 is LGHNA and CDR2 is YNFKEQ. V shed 0 bases, J shed 3 bases, and the junction held 0 bases outside the gene matches. The CDR3 nucleotides are TGTGCCAGCAGCCAAGAAGCGGGAGGCTACAATGAGCAGTTCTTC. Translated: CASSQEAGGYNEQFF.

This clonotype was seen many times. This sequence joins TRBV27 and TRBJ2-4, with 13 bases aligning to TRBD2. Germline values: CDR1 MNHEY, CDR2 SMNVEV (reference sequence). Trimming took 6 bases from V and 4 from J; bases not matched to a gene: 3. The CDR3 covers 15 residues. This CDR3 is CASRLTSGGKNIQYF. The CDR3 nucleotides are TGTGCCAGCAGGCTGACTAGCGGGGGGAAAAACATTCAGTACTTC.

This clonotype turned up a few times. The chain joins TRBV7-9 to TRBJ2-2, with D uncertain. The CDR3 spans 17 residues. V lost 1 base and J lost 3, with 15 bases in between. CDR1 is SEHNR, CDR2 FQNEAQ, per germline (reference sequence). The CDR3 nucleotides read TGTGCCAGCAGCTTAGAGGTACTACCTACCTACACCGGGGAGCTGTTTTTT. Encoded protein: CASSLEVLPTYTGELFF.

This clonotype turned up a few times. The chain carries TRBV3-1 and TRBJ2-7; 9 bases match TRBD2. Per germline, CDR1 LGHDT and CDR2 YNNKEL (reference sequence). There are 16 residues in the CDR3. Losses at the gene ends were 0 bases for V and 3 bases for J; bases not matched to a gene: 6. CDR3: CASSQEGERGDYEQYF. The CDR3 DNA reads TGTGCCAGCAGCCAAGAAGGGGAGCGGGGGGACTACGAGCAGTACTTC.

The table lists this clonotype with many counts. The chain recombines TRBV6-5 with TRBJ1-5, with D perhaps matching TRBD1 (6 bases). Trimming took off 4 bases at V and 10 bases at J, with 23 bases between the two ends. The CDR3 is 16 residues long. Per the germline V gene, CDR1 is MNHEY and CDR2 is SVGAGI. The CDR3 spells CASSSQQGSLSPPQHF. The CDR3 DNA reads as TGTGCCAGCAGTTCTCAACAGGGTAGCTTGTCTCCCCCCCAGCATTTT.

The CDR3 nucleotides are TGTGCCAGCAGCTTAGCCCGGGACAGACTTCATGGCTACACCTTC. It specifies CASSLARDRLHGYTF. The V call is TRBV7-9, the J call TRBJ1-2, with TRBD1 matching 7 bases. This CDR3 has 15 amino acids. V shed 0 bases and J 6 bases; nucleotides not matched to a gene: 7. CDR1 SEHNR and CDR2 FQNEAQ come from the germline V gene (reference sequence).

This clonotype came up many times. The genes are TRBV20-1 and TRBJ2-1, with 7 bases aligning to TRBD2. The length of the CDR3 is 15 residues. Trimming at V came to 4 bases and at J to 3 bases, leaving 9 bases not matched to a gene. Germline-derived CDR1 and CDR2 are DFQATT and SNEGSKA (reference sequence). The CDR3 reads CSATPGGKVYNEQFF. The DNA for the CDR3 is TGCAGTGCTACCCCGGGGGGTAAAGTCTACAATGAGCAGTTCTTC.

The CDR3 here is CASSLYRPITDTQYF. The CDR3 coding sequence is TGTGCCAGCAGCTTGTATCGTCCTATCACAGATACGCAGTATTTT. The chain recombines TRBV5-5 with TRBJ2-3; D not resolved. V was trimmed by 1 base and J by 2 bases, leaving 11 bases between them. This CDR3 contains 15 residues. CDR1 SGHKS and CDR2 YYEKEE come from the germline V gene (reference sequence).

The rearrangement uses TRBV5-1 and TRBJ2-7, with 9 bases aligning to TRBD1. This CDR3 has 13 residues. The germline V gene has CDR1 SGHRS and CDR2 YFSETQ. Trimming at V came to 5 bases and at J to 5 bases, leaving 5 bases not matched to a gene. CDR3 nucleotides: TGCGCCAGCAGGGACAGGGGAGTCCACGAGCAGTACTTC. The encoded protein is CASRDRGVHEQYF. Filled out from reference TRBV5-1 and TRBJ2-7, the complete variable domain reads KAGVTQTPRYLIKTRGQQVTLSCSPISGHRSVSWYQQTPGQGLQFLFEYFSETQRNKGNFPGRFSGRQFSNSRSEMNVSTLELGDSALYLCASRDRGVHEQYFGPGTRLTVT.

This clonotype was seen only a few times. The rearrangement uses TRBV12-3 or TRBV12-4 and TRBJ1-1; no clear D. V lost 3 bases and J 8 bases, leaving 16 bases between the germline ends. This CDR3 contains 14 residues. CDR3 region: CASSLGTAIGEAFF. In DNA, the CDR3 is TGTGCCAGCAGTTTGGGAACGGCGATCGGGGAAGCTTTCTTT.

This rearrangement joins TRBV11-2 to TRBJ2-5; D unresolved. The CDR3 runs to 17 residues. V gave up 4 bases and J gave up 5 bases, with 23 bases separating them. CDR1 and CDR2 (germline): SGHAT, FQNNGV. The CDR3 DNA follows: TGTGCCAGCAGCTGGAAGCTAGACAAAGACTGGGATGAGACCCAGTACTTC. It yields the protein CASSWKLDKDWDETQYF.

The chain is built from TRBV4-1 and TRBJ2-1, with 12 positions matching TRBD1. CDR3 length: 17 amino acids. Per germline, CDR1 MGHRA and CDR2 YSYEKL. J was trimmed by 8 bases and V by 3 bases; bases with no gene match: 11. CDR3 protein: CASSHDPGQGARDEQFF. For the CDR3, the DNA is TGCGCCAGCAGCCACGATCCGGGACAGGGGGCGCGTGATGAGCAGTTCTTC.

This clonotype has a count of ten or more. The rearrangement uses TRBV10-3 and TRBJ2-1, with D hard to call. Germline CDR1 ENHRY, CDR2 SYGVKD. V was shortened by 0 bases and J by 9 bases, with 9 bases between the two germline ends. This CDR3 region has 13 residues. The CDR3 DNA sequence: TGTGCCATCAGTGAGTCGATGCTCCTTGAGCAGTTCTTC. It translates to CAISESMLLEQFF.